The 20 T cell receptor beta chains given below trace back to one sample, sequenced in a study of cytomegalovirus exposure and HLA in healthy donors. With 60 Vbeta and 13 Jbeta primers, the PCR was carried out. Using immunoSEQ multiplex PCR, the repertoire was profiled, and TCRdb retains in-frame clones only, with some absent. This sample has about 150,000 clones, with around 72% found just once. Material: PBMCs. The receptors were sampled from a man aged 18 to 35 in good health and CMV-seronegative.

The sample holds one count of this clone. This sequence joins TRBV4-3 and TRBJ1-3; TRBD1 aligns across 7 bases. This CDR3 has 15 residues. Germline V CDR1 and CDR2: LGHNA, YSLEER. V gave up 5 bases and J gave up 0 bases; unmatched junction bases: 4. This CDR3 is CASSSDRASGNTIYF. The CDR3 region has the DNA TGCGCCAGCAGCTCAGACAGGGCCTCTGGAAACACCATATATTTT.

The chain links TRBV27 to TRBJ2-7; 7 nucleotides line up with TRBD2. With 10 bases clipped from V and 6 bases from J, the junction kept 18 bases outside the gene matches. Germline lookup yields CDR1 MNHEY and CDR2 SMNVEV (reference sequence). The CDR3 extends over 15 amino acids. DNA of the CDR3: TGTGCCACCCGTGGAGGTGGGGCGGGGGAAGGCGAGCAGTACTTC. It yields the protein CATRGGGAGEGEQYF.

The chain combines TRBV7-9 with TRBJ2-5; TRBD1 matches 9 bases. The CDR3 is 18 residues long. The J segment lost 5 bases and the V segment lost 5 bases, leaving 18 bases of the junction unmatched. Per germline, CDR1 SEHNR and CDR2 FQNEAQ (reference sequence). The CDR3 DNA reads as TGTGCCAGCAGCACTCGGGACAGGGTGATACCCCCTGTGGAGACCCAGTACTTC. Translation gives CASSTRDRVIPPVETQYF. The full variable domain, in which reference TRBV7-9 and TRBJ2-5 provide the parts outside the CDR3, is DTGVSQNPRHKITKRGQNVTFRCDPISEHNRLYWYRQTLGQGPEFLTYFQNEAQLEKSRLLSDRFSAERPKGSFSTLEIQRTEQGDSAMYLCASSTRDRVIPPVETQYFGPGTRLLVL.

CDR3 region: CASSLEVGRGSGNTIYF. The CDR3 DNA is TGCGCCAGCAGCTTGGAAGTAGGGAGGGGCTCTGGAAACACCATATATTTT. The V gene is TRBV5-1, the J gene TRBJ1-3; D may be TRBD1 (5 bases). Deletions cut 0 bases from V and 0 bases from J, with 13 bases between. CDR3 length: 17 residues. Germline lookup yields CDR1 SGHRS and CDR2 YFSETQ.

The V and J genes are TRBV9 and TRBJ2-5, with D unresolved. Germline V gene data show CDR1 as SGDLS and CDR2 as YYNGEE. The ends were cut back, 2 bases at V and 5 bases at J, with 13 bases in the middle. The CDR3 spans 14 residues. The CDR3 region is CASSVASSWETQYF. The DNA for the CDR3 is TGTGCCAGCAGCGTGGCCTCATCGTGGGAGACCCAGTACTTC.

This rearrangement joins TRBV9 to TRBJ2-7, with D tentatively TRBD2 (5 bases). The CDR3 spans 15 residues. CDR1 and CDR2 (germline): SGDLS, YYNGEE. Trimming took 3 bases from V and 0 from J, leaving 13 bases between them. The CDR3 DNA reads TGTGCCAGCAGCGCTCGAGCGGAAAGCTCCTACGAGCAGTACTTC. Protein: CASSARAESSYEQYF.

On this clone itself: One end of the junction fails to match germline, which may point to a read error. This chain joins TRBV7-9 and TRBJ2-7, with 14 bases identical to TRBD2. The germline CDR1 and CDR2 sequences are SEHNR and FQNEAQ (reference sequence). The CDR3 is 17 residues long. CDR3 in amino acids: CSSSLGTSGSASYEQYF. Written as DNA, the CDR3 is TGTTCCAGCAGCTTGGGGACTAGCGGGAGTGCGTCCTACGAGCAGTACTTC.

The V gene is TRBV19, the J gene TRBJ1-1; D remains unclear. The germline V gene encodes CDR1 LNHDA and CDR2 SQIVND (reference sequence). The CDR3 extends over 14 amino acids. Trimming removed 5 bases at V and 4 bases at J, with 14 bases between. CDR3 amino acids: CASSGPAPGTEAFF. CDR3 DNA sequence: TGTGCCAGTAGTGGTCCGGCCCCGGGCACTGAAGCTTTCTTT.

The chain has TRBV6-5 and TRBJ2-3; D is unclear. Between the trimmed V and J ends, which lost 10 bases and 4 bases, there was a span of 18 bases. Per germline, CDR1 MNHEY and CDR2 SVGAGI. The CDR3 is made up of 14 amino acids. CDR3 in amino acids: CATQRVATSDTQYF. In DNA form, the CDR3 reads TGTGCCACCCAACGGGTCGCCACATCAGATACGCAGTATTTT.

The chain combines TRBV6-5 with TRBJ1-1, with 9 nucleotides matching TRBD1. The CDR3 has 15 residues. V lost 2 bases to trimming and J lost 6 bases; unmatched junction nucleotides: 7. The V gene's germline CDR1 is MNHEY and CDR2 SVGAGI. CDR3: CASSYQGQGTPEAFF. The CDR3 DNA sequence: TGTGCCAGCAGTTACCAAGGACAGGGGACTCCTGAAGCTTTCTTT.

The CDR3 is CASSLSGRAGEQYF. CDR3 DNA: TGCGCCAGCAGCCTTAGCGGGAGGGCCGGCGAGCAGTACTTC. The chain has TRBV4-1 and TRBJ2-7, with 11 bases fitting TRBD2. V was clipped by 4 bases and J by 6 bases; unmatched bases: 5. The germline V gene has CDR1 MGHRA and CDR2 YSYEKL. This CDR3 comprises 14 residues.

The chain is built from TRBV2 and TRBJ2-6, with TRBD1 identical over 7 bases. The trim removed 8 bases at V and 0 bases at J, leaving 4 bases unmatched. CDR1 and CDR2 (germline): SNHLY, FYNNEI. This CDR3 spans 15 amino acids. The CDR3 is CASGDSYSGANVLTF. The CDR3, as DNA: TGTGCCAGCGGGGACAGTTACTCTGGGGCCAACGTCCTGACTTTC.

The J gene is TRBJ1-2, the V gene TRBV25-1; 8 positions agree with TRBD1. The CDR3 loop spans 15 amino acids. After removal of 2 bases from V and 5 bases from J, the junction contained 7 bases not matched to a gene. Per the germline V gene, CDR1 is MGHDK and CDR2 is SYGVNS. The CDR3 DNA follows: TGTGCCAGCAGTGAACCGGACAGGGCGGGGTATGGCTACACCTTC. Translating it yields CASSEPDRAGYGYTF.

This clone was seen just once. V gene TRBV5-8 combines with J gene TRBJ2-5, with 7 bases identical to TRBD2. The J segment lost 1 base and the V segment lost 0 bases, leaving 9 bases of the junction unmatched. This CDR3 region has 17 residues. Looked up from germline, CDR1 is SGHTS and CDR2 is YDEGEE. The CDR3, as DNA: TGTGCCAGCAGCTTGGTCCGTCGGACTAGGGCCCAAGAGACCCAGTACTTC. Protein: CASSLVRRTRAQETQYF.

The chain combines TRBV25-1 with TRBJ2-3, with D possibly being TRBD1 (5 bases). Trimming left V 3 bases short and J 5 bases short, with 15 bases between. The CDR3 covers 15 residues. Germline V gene sequence: CDR1 MGHDK, CDR2 SYGVNS. Here the CDR3 DNA reads TGTGCCAGCAGTGATACAGGCGGAGTAGGAGATACGCAGTATTTT. Protein: CASSDTGGVGDTQYF. The full variable domain, in which reference TRBV25-1 and TRBJ2-3 provide the parts outside the CDR3, is EADIYQTPRYLVIGTGKKITLECSQTMGHDKMYWYQQDPGMELHLIHYSYGVNSTEKGDLSSESTVSRIRTEHFPLTLESARPSHTSQYLCASSDTGGVGDTQYFGPGTRLTVL.

The V gene is TRBV10-3, the J gene TRBJ2-7; TRBD2 agrees at 10 bases. In germline, CDR1 is ENHRY, CDR2 SYGVKD. Unmatched junction bases numbered 4, after V lost 2 bases and J lost 3 bases. The CDR3 has 15 amino acids. CDR3 DNA: TGTGCCATCAGTGAGAGGACTAGCGGTTTCTACGAGCAGTACTTC. It translates to CAISERTSGFYEQYF.

This clone was counted a few times. V gene TRBV15 combines with J gene TRBJ1-5; a possible D gene is TRBD1 (5 bases). Germline loops: CDR1 LNHNV, CDR2 YYDKDF (reference sequence). The CDR3 extends over 15 amino acids. Deletions cut 0 bases from V and 3 bases from J, with 9 bases between. The CDR3 DNA follows: TGTGCCACCAGCAGAGACCCGGACACCAATCAGCCCCAGCATTTT. Its protein is CATSRDPDTNQPQHF.

CDR3 residues: CASFKGSYEQYF. CDR3 DNA: TGTGCCAGCTTTAAGGGGTCCTACGAGCAGTACTTC. The V and J genes are TRBV28 and TRBJ2-7; D perhaps matches TRBD1 (5 bases). This CDR3 contains 12 residues. V dropped 8 bases and J dropped 1 base, with 9 bases sitting between them. Germline lookup yields CDR1 MDHEN and CDR2 SYDVKM.

V usage is TRBV30 and J usage is TRBJ1-5; 10 bases agree with TRBD1. The CDR3 runs to 17 residues. The trim removed 0 bases at V and 4 bases at J, leaving 9 bases unmatched. CDR1 GTSNPN and CDR2 SVGIG come from the germline V gene (reference sequence). This CDR3 reads CAWSVDRTGGENQPQHF. The CDR3 coding sequence is TGTGCCTGGAGTGTAGATCGGACAGGGGGAGAAAATCAGCCCCAGCATTTT.

This clone was found once. The chain employs TRBV4-1 and TRBJ2-7; 9 bases agree with TRBD1. The CDR3 covers 14 residues. The germline V gene has CDR1 MGHRA and CDR2 YSYEKL. V trimming: 4 bases; J trimming: 7 bases; junction bases outside the gene matches: 8. CDR3 DNA: TGCGCCAGCAGCCGAGGGACAGGGAGAGTTGAGCAGTACTTC. Its protein product is CASSRGTGRVEQYF.